This T cell receptor (beta chain) was observed in a study of long-term antiretroviral therapy in people with HIV. Study information: The earliest samples came about a decade before the 2015 immediate-ART recommendation. Study-wide results and limits: Dominant in the repertoire at all time points were clones expanded before ART. ART was followed by higher diversity that remained below transplant donor controls.

Prior to DNA extraction, the samples held 1-10 million cryopreserved PBMC. Concerning this clone itself: Its specificity is not known.

Germline-derived CDR1 and CDR2 are SGHTA and FQGNSA. This CDR3 spans 17 amino acids. Unmatched junction bases numbered 8, after V lost 0 bases and J lost 4 bases. The assay, immunoSEQ v3.0, was run at survey level. Sequencing was performed with immunoSEQ multiplex PCR; in TCRdb, only in-frame clones are kept and a portion is missing. The sample holds fewer than 20,000 clones, roughly 94% seen once. The chain carries TRBV7-2 and TRBJ2-5, with 10 bases lining up with TRBD2. This material consisted of unsorted PBMCs, taken around 6.5 years after starting antiretroviral therapy. The receptor was isolated from a woman aged 45 to 65 with HIV. CDR3 residues: CASSLAPAGGPGETQYF. CDR3 sequence (DNA): TGTGCCAGCAGCTTAGCCCCAGCGGGAGGGCCCGGAGAGACCCAGTACTTC. Filled out from reference TRBV7-2 and TRBJ2-5, the complete variable domain reads GAGVSQSPSNKVTEKGKDVELRCDPISGHTALYWYRQSLGQGLEFLIYFQGNSAPDKSGLPSDRFSAERTGGSVSTLTIQRTQQEDSAVYLCASSLAPAGGPGETQYFGPGTRLLVL.